This TCR beta chain derives from a study of long-term antiretroviral therapy in people with HIV. Overall study findings and caveats: The study found narrower CDR3 length ranges in HIV repertoires than in controls. Post-ART samples showed increased diversity that remained below transplant donor control levels.

About this clone itself: The antigen is not known.

Researchers report immunoSEQ v3.0 was run at survey level. A per-sample goal of roughly 40,000-50,000 T-cell genomes was targeted by sequencing. Data came from immunoSEQ multiplex PCR; TCRdb stores just in-frame clones and leaves some out. The sample contains tens of thousands of clones, around 75% of which appear only once. Per donor, a minimum of one pre-ART and a minimum of two post-ART PBMC samples were available. This TCR was recovered from a man between 18 and 29 years old with HIV. The specimen comprised unsorted PBMCs, sampled 1.9 years after starting antiretroviral therapy.

CDR3 protein: CASSSAAGVGNQPQHF. In DNA form, the CDR3 reads TGTGCCAGCAGTTCTGCGGCGGGGGTTGGCAATCAGCCCCAGCATTTT. The rearrangement joins TRBV6-5 to TRBJ1-5, with a weak D call TRBD1 (5 bases). This CDR3 is built from 16 residues. Germline CDR1 reads MNHEY; CDR2 reads SVGAGI. Trimming stripped 4 bases from V and 2 bases from J, with 15 bases between.